Presented here are 32 T cell receptor beta chains from one specimen sequenced in a study of blood T cell repertoires in COVID-19. Profiled with immunoSEQ multiplex PCR; TCRdb holds only in-frame clones, not every one. The sample lists about half a million clones, 80% to 90% occurring once. Sequencing input: PBMCs or T cells enriched from blood (not recorded which). All receptors derive from an older woman who had recovered from COVID-19.

The genes are TRBV20-1 and TRBJ1-5; TRBD1 is a possible D gene (5 bases). CDR3 length equals 15 residues. V was trimmed by 3 bases and J by 6 bases, leaving 18 bases between them. CDR1 is DFQATT and CDR2 is SNEGSKA in the germline V gene (reference sequence). CDR3 sequence (DNA): TGCAGTGCTAGTGGCCCCACGGGGGGGAGTCAGCCCCAGCATTTT. Its protein is CSASGPTGGSQPQHF.

The V and J genes are TRBV11-2 and TRBJ2-5; 9 nucleotides align to TRBD1. V lost 8 bases, J lost 2 bases, and 9 bases stayed unmatched. Germline V gene data show CDR1 as SGHAT and CDR2 as FQNNGV. The CDR3 length is 15 residues. The CDR3 here is CASRRPGQGQETQYF. The CDR3 nucleotides are TGTGCCAGCCGCCGGCCGGGACAGGGACAAGAGACCCAGTACTTC.

The rearrangement uses TRBV5-4 and TRBJ1-1; a weak D match, TRBD1 (5 bases). V was cut by 4 bases and J by 5 bases, with 18 bases left in between. From germline, CDR1 is SGHNT and CDR2 YYREEE (reference sequence). The CDR3 loop spans 15 amino acids. CDR3 in DNA: TGTGCCAGCAGCCGAGGCGCGGGGCAGGCGACTGAAGCTTTCTTT. It codes for CASSRGAGQATEAFF.

This clone was found once. The rearrangement joins TRBV5-1 to TRBJ2-5; 8 bases fit TRBD2. Per the germline V gene, CDR1 is SGHRS and CDR2 is YFSETQ. The CDR3 covers 13 residues. V was pared by 2 bases and J by 5 bases, with 2 bases of the junction left unmatched. This CDR3 is CASSFGGGETQYF. CDR3 nucleotide sequence: TGCGCCAGCAGCTTCGGCGGGGGGGAGACCCAGTACTTC.

The chain has TRBV7-9 and TRBJ1-2, with TRBD1 matching over 8 bases. With 5 bases clipped from V and 4 bases from J, the junction kept 6 bases outside the gene matches. The CDR3 is 14 amino acids. Germline CDR1 SEHNR, CDR2 FQNEAQ (reference sequence). The CDR3 reads CASSPRQGSYGYTF. The DNA for the CDR3 is TGTGCCAGCAGCCCGCGACAGGGGTCCTATGGCTACACCTTC.

J is TRBJ2-3 and V is TRBV11-2; 13 nucleotides align to TRBD2. V lost 5 bases to trimming and J lost 2 bases; unmatched junction nucleotides: 7. The CDR3 is made up of 17 amino acids. From germline, CDR1 is SGHAT and CDR2 FQNNGV. This CDR3 reads CASSPRLAGGPTDTQYF. DNA of the CDR3: TGTGCCAGCAGCCCTAGACTAGCGGGGGGCCCCACAGATACGCAGTATTTT.

The CDR3 DNA follows: TGTGCCGGGAGGGGGGGCCTTGCTAGCACAGATACGCAGTATTTT. Amino acids: CAGRGGLASTDTQYF. V and J are TRBV6-6 and TRBJ2-3, with D perhaps matching TRBD2 (7 bases). Trimming stripped 11 bases from V and 0 bases from J, with 18 bases between. This CDR3 region has 15 residues. The V gene's germline CDR1 is MNHNY and CDR2 SVGAGI (reference sequence).

This chain joins TRBV27 and TRBJ1-3; possible D gene TRBD1, 5 bases. The CDR3 length is 16 residues. Trimming removed 5 bases at V and 5 bases at J, with 19 bases between. Germline CDR1 reads MNHEY; CDR2 reads SMNVEV (reference sequence). CDR3 amino acids: CASSTGRGVGRNTIYF. The CDR3 coding sequence is TGTGCCAGCAGTACGGGCCGGGGGGTCGGACGAAACACCATATATTTT.

This sequence joins TRBV7-9 and TRBJ1-5; the match to TRBD1 covers 8 bases. Trimming took 5 bases from V and 7 from J; bases not matched to a gene: 7. Germline V gene sequence: CDR1 SEHNR, CDR2 FQNEAQ (reference sequence). The CDR3 extends over 14 amino acids. CDR3 in DNA: TGTGCCAGCAGCGGTCAGGGGGCGGAACAGCCCCAGCATTTT. Translating it yields CASSGQGAEQPQHF.

V usage is TRBV9 and J usage is TRBJ2-3, with TRBD2 matching 11 bases. Germline trimming cut 0 bases from V and 3 bases from J; bases unmatched to any gene: 3. This CDR3 has 16 residues. Germline V CDR1 and CDR2: SGDLS, YYNGEE. CDR3 sequence reads: CASSVASSGGTDTQYF. CDR3 DNA sequence: TGTGCCAGCAGCGTAGCTTCTAGCGGGGGGACAGATACGCAGTATTTT.

The chain couples TRBV4-1 to TRBJ2-5, with 10 bases matching TRBD2. Trimming cost V 2 bases and J 4 bases; bases outside gene matches: 4. Germline V gene lookup returns CDR1 MGHRA and CDR2 YSYEKL. CDR3 length equals 15 residues. The CDR3 nucleotides read TGCGCCAGCAGCCAAACGGGACTAGCGATAGAGACCCAGTACTTC. It yields the protein CASSQTGLAIETQYF.

Details on this clone: This same CDR3 is encoded by further DNA sequences in the sample. The chain is built from TRBV12-5 and TRBJ2-3, with 11 bases identical to TRBD2. The trim removed 4 bases at V and 3 bases at J, leaving 0 bases unmatched. The germline V gene has CDR1 LGHNT and CDR2 FRNRAP. The CDR3 runs 14 residues. The CDR3 is CASGSSGGTDTQYF. CDR3 nucleotides: TGTGCTAGTGGTTCTAGCGGGGGGACAGATACGCAGTATTTT.

The chain employs TRBV25-1 and TRBJ2-7; no clear D. The CDR3 loop spans 13 amino acids. V was clipped by 7 bases and J by 1 base, with 11 bases between them. Germline V gene data show CDR1 as MGHDK and CDR2 as SYGVNS. CDR3 sequence (DNA): TGTGCCAGCACTGATCTCAGATCCTACGAGCAGTACTTC. Translated: CASTDLRSYEQYF.

The chain links TRBV27 to TRBJ1-2; no clear D. Trimming took off 4 bases at V and 8 bases at J, with 17 bases between the two ends. The length of the CDR3 is 14 residues. Germline assignment: CDR1 MNHEY and CDR2 SMNVEV (reference sequence). CDR3: CASSSAAGSVGYTF. CDR3 DNA: TGTGCCAGCAGTTCGGCGGCGGGGTCCGTCGGCTACACCTTC.

This clone occurred once. The chain is built from TRBV10-2 and TRBJ1-2; TRBD1 might be the D (6 bases). Per the germline V gene, CDR1 is WSHSY and CDR2 is SAAADI. This CDR3 is built from 13 residues. The V and J ends lost 4 bases and 7 bases respectively, with 13 bases between them. The CDR3 nucleotides read TGCGCCAGCAGTGGTACACAGGGCGGTGGCTACACCTTC. The encoded protein is CASSGTQGGGYTF.

This clone has just a few counts. CDR3 loop: CASRVGQGASYGYTF. CDR3 coding DNA: TGTGCCAGCAGGGTAGGACAGGGGGCGAGCTATGGCTACACCTTC. V gene TRBV2 combines with J gene TRBJ1-2; 11 bases agree with TRBD1. This CDR3 is built from 15 residues. CDR1 is SNHLY, CDR2 FYNNEI, per germline. The V segment lost 6 bases and the J segment 4 bases; nucleotides outside the gene matches: 7.

The V gene is TRBV28, the J gene TRBJ2-1; 7 bases are a match to TRBD1. Germline loops: CDR1 MDHEN, CDR2 SYDVKM. The CDR3 totals 16 residues. Unmatched junction bases numbered 9, after V lost 4 bases and J lost 3 bases. The CDR3 DNA reads as TGTGCCAGCAGTTCCCAGGGGGAGAAAATCTACAATGAGCAGTTCTTC. This gives the protein CASSSQGEKIYNEQFF.

This clone was picked up one time. V usage is TRBV7-8 and J usage is TRBJ2-2; D possibly corresponds to TRBD2 (6 bases). V was clipped by 4 bases and J by 7 bases, with 10 bases between them. The CDR3 runs to 13 residues. Germline V gene lookup returns CDR1 SGHVS and CDR2 FQNEAQ. The CDR3 spells CASSSSTSGELFF. As DNA, the CDR3 is TGTGCCAGCAGCTCGTCGACTAGCGGGGAGCTGTTTTTT.

This chain connects TRBV29-1 to TRBJ2-5, with D maybe TRBD2 (5 bases). Germline V gene data show CDR1 as SQVTM and CDR2 as ANQGSEA. This CDR3 region has 12 residues. Trimming left V 7 bases short and J 1 base short, with 10 bases between. The CDR3 DNA is TGCAGCGCCGGGGAGCCCCAAGAGACCCAGTACTTC. It specifies CSAGEPQETQYF. Complete variable domain (other parts from reference TRBV29-1 and TRBJ2-5): SAVISQKPSRDICQRGTSLTIQCQVDSQVTMMFWYRQQPGQSLTLIATANQGSEATYESGFVIDKFPISRPNLTFSTLTVSNMSPEDSSIYLCSAGEPQETQYFGPGTRLLVL.

The CDR3 bases are TGTGCCAGCCGCACGGGACAGAACACCGGGGAGCTGTTTTTT. It is translated as CASRTGQNTGELFF. J is TRBJ2-2 and V is TRBV28, with D possibly matching TRBD1 (6 bases). The CDR3 contains 14 residues. The V end lost 8 bases, the J end lost 1 base, and 11 bases lay between the germline ends. The V gene's germline CDR1 is MDHEN and CDR2 SYDVKM.

The chain employs TRBV9 and TRBJ2-5, with 10 bases identical to TRBD1. Germline V gives CDR1 SGDLS, CDR2 YYNGEE. The V segment lost 4 bases and the J segment 3 bases; nucleotides outside the gene matches: 9. The CDR3 spans 16 residues. The CDR3, as DNA: TGTGCCAGCAGCTACCGAACCGGGACAGGGGAAGAGACCCAGTACTTC. Its translation is CASSYRTGTGEETQYF.

V is TRBV14 and J is TRBJ1-1; the D gene is possibly TRBD1 (5 bases). The CDR3 runs to 19 residues. Trimming took off 4 bases at V and 1 base at J, with 25 bases between the two ends. Per germline, CDR1 SGHDN and CDR2 FVKESK. As DNA, the CDR3 is TGTGCCAGCAGCCCTCCGGTTCGGTCCCTTGGGGCGCAGAACACTGAAGCTTTCTTT. As protein: CASSPPVRSLGAQNTEAFF.

This chain joins TRBV5-1 and TRBJ2-3; 13 bases match TRBD2. V was clipped by 4 bases and J by 0 bases; unmatched bases: 8. The CDR3 has 18 residues. CDR1 and CDR2 from the germline V gene are SGHRS and YFSETQ. CDR3 sequence: CASSGRTSGGPSTDTQYF. In DNA form, the CDR3 reads TGCGCCAGCAGCGGAAGGACTAGCGGGGGCCCTAGCACAGATACGCAGTATTTT.

Comment on this clone: Other DNA sequences in this specimen translate into the identical CDR3. This chain uses TRBV11-2 with TRBJ1-1, with 7 bases matching TRBD1. The CDR3 length is 15 residues. In germline, CDR1 is SGHAT, CDR2 FQNNGV. Losses at the gene ends were 5 bases for V and 0 bases for J; bases not matched to a gene: 6. DNA of the CDR3: TGTGCCAGCAGCCCTCGGACAGGCGTGAACACTGAAGCTTTCTTT. It codes for CASSPRTGVNTEAFF.

The CDR3 DNA follows: TGTGCCAGCAGCCAAGAGGGCTGGGAGGCGGCTAATGAAAAACTGTTTTTT. Amino acids: CASSQEGWEAANEKLFF. The chain recombines TRBV3-1 (or the pseudogene TRBV3-2) with TRBJ1-4; D is unresolved. CDR1 and CDR2 (germline): LGHDT, YNNKEL (reference sequence). There are 17 residues in the CDR3. V shed 0 bases and J shed 3 bases, with 14 bases lying between them.

Comment on this clone: A junction boundary mismatches the germline segment, possibly from a read error. This chain connects TRBV5-4 to TRBJ2-2, with D possibly matching TRBD2 (7 bases). The CDR3 is made up of 15 amino acids. CDR1 and CDR2 (germline): SGHNT, YYREEE (reference sequence). This CDR3 is CASRRGGPNTGELFF. The CDR3 bases are TGTGCTAGCAGGAGGGGGGGGCCTAACACCGGGGAGCTGTTTTTT.

The rearrangement uses TRBV10-2 and TRBJ1-1; D may be TRBD1 (5 bases). CDR1 WSHSY and CDR2 SAAADI come from the germline V gene. V was clipped by 6 bases and J by 8 bases, with 19 bases between them. The CDR3 loop spans 14 amino acids. CDR3 amino acids: CASRGVGRKEEAFF. The DNA for the CDR3 is TGCGCCAGCAGAGGGGTTGGCAGAAAAGAAGAAGCTTTCTTT.

V gene TRBV5-6 combines with J gene TRBJ2-6, with 7 nucleotides matching TRBD2. In germline, CDR1 is SGHDT, CDR2 YYEEEE. The V segment lost 4 bases and the J segment 2 bases; nucleotides outside the gene matches: 3. The CDR3 runs to 15 residues. The CDR3 is CASSERGAGANVLTF. Here the CDR3 DNA reads TGTGCCAGCAGCGAACGGGGGGCTGGGGCCAACGTCCTGACTTTC. The entire variable domain, with the rest obtained from reference TRBV5-6 and TRBJ2-6, is as follows: DAGVTQSPTHLIKTRGQQVTLRCSPKSGHDTVSWYQQALGQGPQFIFQYYEEEERQRGNFPDRFSGHQFPNYSSELNVNALLLGDSALYLCASSERGAGANVLTFGAGSRLTVL.

The V gene is TRBV24-1, the J gene TRBJ2-7, with D tentatively TRBD2 (6 bases). Germline V gene sequence: CDR1 KGHDR, CDR2 SFDVKD. Trimming pared 7 bases from V and 0 bases from J, leaving 12 bases between. CDR3 size: 14 residues. DNA of the CDR3: TGTGCCACCAGGCGGGACGGAAGCTCCTACGAGCAGTACTTC. Amino acids: CATRRDGSSYEQYF.

Note on this clone: The junction differs from germline at one of its ends, possibly a read error. This chain links TRBV4-2 with TRBJ2-3; weak D call: TRBD1 (6 bases). The CDR3 loop spans 15 amino acids. Germline assignment: CDR1 LGHNA and CDR2 YNFKEQ. The CDR3 DNA is TGTGCCAGCAGACAAGCGGCAGGGGGCACAGATACGCAGTATTTT. Translation: CASRQAAGGTDTQYF.

J is TRBJ1-5 and V is TRBV2; D not certain. Germline V gene lookup returns CDR1 SNHLY and CDR2 FYNNEI. The CDR3 is 14 residues long. Trimming shortened V by 7 bases and J by 1 base, and 11 bases separated the two germline ends. The CDR3 bases are TGTGCCAGCACGCCTGCGGGGAGCAATCAGCCCCAGCATTTT. It yields the protein CASTPAGSNQPQHF.

This chain connects TRBV5-1 to TRBJ1-1; 8 bases fit TRBD1. V dropped 5 bases and J dropped 0; count of bases not matched to a gene: 6. Per germline, CDR1 SGHRS and CDR2 YFSETQ. The length of the CDR3 is 15 residues. CDR3 DNA: TGCGCCAGCAGGCCTCCGGGACAGGTGAACACTGAAGCTTTCTTT. Its protein product is CASRPPGQVNTEAFF. Full variable domain (outside the CDR3, taken from reference TRBV5-1 and TRBJ1-1): KAGVTQTPRYLIKTRGQQVTLSCSPISGHRSVSWYQQTPGQGLQFLFEYFSETQRNKGNFPGRFSGRQFSNSRSEMNVSTLELGDSALYLCASRPPGQVNTEAFFGQGTRLTVV.